The 27 T cell receptor beta chains presented below share a single source sample, sequenced in a study of post-analysis software for immune sequencing data. Whole-study results and caveats: Controls showed lower frequencies than patients for several TRBV segments, and TRBV5-6, TRBV5-1 and TRBV20-1 were among these.

Their recognized antigens are unknown. Carried by the TCR beta cDNA libraries were unique molecular identifiers. One entry per CDR3 protein results from TCRdb running MiXCR on the PCR reads. The top ten hold 11% of the sample, which has approximately 660,000 distinct CDR3 sequences, around 60% seen once. The sequencing sample was made of blood. The receptor set was obtained from a girl aged 2 to 9 with multiple sclerosis.

This sequence joins TRBV7-8 and TRBJ2-3; D is unclear. CDR1 is SGHVS and CDR2 is FQNEAQ in the germline V gene. The CDR3 totals 16 residues. Deletions cut 5 bases from V and 0 bases from J, with 15 bases between. The CDR3 protein is CASSPPRGTSTDTQYF. Written as DNA, the CDR3 is TGTGCCAGCAGCCCCCCACGAGGTACTAGCACAGATACGCAGTATTTT.

The chain employs TRBV6-1 and TRBJ1-5, with D perhaps TRBD1 (5 bases). CDR3 length: 15 residues. The germline V gene has CDR1 MNHNS and CDR2 SASEGT. V lost 4 bases, J lost 7 bases, and 17 bases lay in between. This chain's CDR3 is CASSAGPQGDQPQHF. The CDR3 DNA sequence: TGTGCCAGCAGTGCGGGTCCGCAGGGTGACCAGCCCCAGCATTTT.

The chain employs TRBV27 and TRBJ1-5; no reliable D call. Germline values: CDR1 MNHEY, CDR2 SMNVEV (reference sequence). The CDR3 covers 16 residues. V was pared by 4 bases and J by 2 bases, with 15 bases between. CDR3 residues: CASSYNQALGNQPQHF. The CDR3 DNA is TGTGCCAGCAGTTACAATCAGGCGTTGGGCAATCAGCCCCAGCATTTT.

This chain uses TRBV7-2 with TRBJ1-1; 7 bases agree with TRBD1. The CDR3 contains 14 residues. Germline V gives CDR1 SGHTA, CDR2 FQGNSA. The V gene end was trimmed by 5 bases and the J gene end by 0 bases; junction bases not matched to a gene: 3. The CDR3 sequence: CASSRQGMNTEAFF. The CDR3 bases are TGTGCCAGCAGCCGACAGGGAATGAACACTGAAGCTTTCTTT.

The chain joins TRBV20-1 to TRBJ1-2; weak D call: TRBD1 (6 bases). Per the germline V gene, CDR1 is DFQATT and CDR2 is SNEGSKA (reference sequence). The CDR3 totals 15 residues. The V and J ends lost 1 base and 0 bases respectively, with 12 bases between them. CDR3 sequence: CSARAQGSANYGYTF. CDR3 sequence (DNA): TGCAGTGCTAGAGCACAGGGATCAGCTAACTATGGCTACACCTTC.

The chain's CDR3 is CASSSANTGELFF. CDR3 nucleotide sequence: TGTGCCAGCAGCTCCGCCAACACCGGGGAGCTGTTTTTT. The chain joins TRBV5-5 to TRBJ2-2, with D unclear. Looked up from germline, CDR1 is SGHKS and CDR2 is YYEKEE (reference sequence). The CDR3 extends over 13 amino acids. Trimming removed 3 bases from V and 2 bases from J, with 5 bases in between. Combining the CDR3 with reference TRBV5-5 and TRBJ2-2 gives the whole variable domain DAGVTQSPTHLIKTRGQQVTLRCSPISGHKSVSWYQQVLGQGPQFIFQYYEKEERGRGNFPDRFSARQFPNYSSELNVNALLLGDSALYLCASSSANTGELFFGEGSRLTVL.

The chain has TRBV12-3 or TRBV12-4 and TRBJ2-5; TRBD1 aligns across 7 bases. TRBJ2-7 matches the DNA end more closely, so the J call is doubtful. The CDR3 covers 14 residues. The CDR3 sequence: CASSLTGVDNEQYF. DNA of the CDR3: TGTGCCAGCAGTCTCACAGGGGTAGACAACGAGCAGTACTTC.

This chain connects TRBV12-3 or TRBV12-4 to TRBJ2-1; D gene ambiguous. This CDR3 is 12 amino acids long. V lost 5 bases, J lost 9 bases, and 11 bases lay in between. DNA for the CDR3: TGTGCCAGCAGTCTTCTAGGGCCTGAGCAGTTCTTC. It yields the protein CASSLLGPEQFF.

This chain's CDR3 is CASSAAGGRETQYF. The CDR3 coding sequence is TGTGCCAGCAGCGCTGCCGGGGGGCGAGAGACCCAGTACTTC. The chain is built from TRBV7-2 and TRBJ2-5, with D possibly being TRBD2 (7 bases). The germline V gene encodes CDR1 SGHTA and CDR2 FQGNSA. The CDR3 loop spans 14 amino acids. Trimming took 5 bases from V and 4 from J, leaving 14 bases between them.

This clonotype has only a few counts. The chain carries TRBV7-9 and TRBJ2-5; the D is unclear. This CDR3 comprises 14 residues. The germline gives CDR1 SEHNR, CDR2 FQNEAQ (reference sequence). V was cut by 3 bases and J by 0 bases, with 8 bases left in between. The chain's CDR3 is CASSFERHQETQYF. The CDR3 DNA reads TGTGCCAGCAGCTTCGAACGGCACCAAGAGACCCAGTACTTC. The full variable domain, its missing parts supplied by reference TRBV7-9 and TRBJ2-5, is DTGVSQNPRHKITKRGQNVTFRCDPISEHNRLYWYRQTLGQGPEFLTYFQNEAQLEKSRLLSDRFSAERPKGSFSTLEIQRTEQGDSAMYLCASSFERHQETQYFGPGTRLLVL.

The rearrangement uses TRBV28 and TRBJ1-2; D gene unclear. Trimming removed 7 bases from V and 5 bases from J, with 14 bases in between. Per the germline V gene, CDR1 is MDHEN and CDR2 is SYDVKM. The CDR3 contains 13 residues. This CDR3 is CASIPGPGYGYTF. The CDR3 DNA reads TGTGCCAGCATCCCCGGGCCGGGGTATGGCTACACCTTC.

This clonotype was picked up a small number of times. The chain has TRBV20-1 and TRBJ2-3, with 7 bases lining up with TRBD1. CDR3 length equals 14 residues. Germline V CDR1 and CDR2: DFQATT, SNEGSKA (reference sequence). Trimming cost V 3 bases and J 4 bases; bases outside gene matches: 7. For the CDR3, the DNA is TGCAGTGCTAGTCACAGGGGAACGGCAGATACGCAGTATTTT. Amino acid sequence: CSASHRGTADTQYF.

The chain links TRBV24-1 to TRBJ2-1; TRBD1 matches 10 bases. The V gene end was trimmed by 0 bases and the J gene end by 8 bases; junction bases not matched to a gene: 9. The CDR3 covers 17 residues. Germline V gene data show CDR1 as KGHDR and CDR2 as SFDVKD. Here the CDR3 reads CATSDLSPGQGKDEQFF. The CDR3 DNA is TGTGCCACCAGTGATTTGTCTCCGGGACAGGGGAAGGATGAGCAGTTCTTC.

The genes are TRBV7-9 and TRBJ2-3, with D maybe TRBD1 (5 bases). Germline values: CDR1 SEHNR, CDR2 FQNEAQ (reference sequence). The CDR3 has 13 residues. With 8 bases removed from V and 2 bases from J, the gap between germline ends came to 11 bases. DNA of the CDR3: TGTGCCAGCTCCATGGGGCTCACAGATACGCAGTATTTT. It codes for CASSMGLTDTQYF.

This clonotype was counted only a few times. This chain uses TRBV6-2 or TRBV6-3 with TRBJ2-7; D gene uncertain. CDR1 and CDR2 from the germline V gene are MNHEY and SVGEGT. V was shortened by 5 bases and J by 3 bases, with 17 bases between the two germline ends. The CDR3 runs 15 residues. The CDR3 DNA sequence: TGTGCCAGCAGTAACCCAGACACCCGTTACTACGAGCAGTACTTC. Residues: CASSNPDTRYYEQYF.

The genes are TRBV6-2 or TRBV6-3 and TRBJ2-7, with TRBD2 matching 8 bases. CDR1 and CDR2 (germline): MNHEY, SVGEGT. J lost 2 bases, V lost 7 bases, and 7 bases had no gene match. The CDR3 spans 14 residues. CDR3 protein: CASTRAGVAYEQYF. The DNA for the CDR3 is TGTGCCAGCACACGAGCGGGGGTGGCCTACGAGCAGTACTTC.

The gene calls are TRBV27 and TRBJ2-7; no definite D call. Germline V gives CDR1 MNHEY, CDR2 SMNVEV (reference sequence). The CDR3 runs to 11 residues. V shed 5 bases and J shed 7 bases, with 9 bases lying between them. CDR3 residues: CASSGPLEQYF. The CDR3 nucleotides are TGTGCCAGCAGTGGGCCTTTGGAGCAGTACTTC.

Only a few counts were recorded for this clonotype. The chain is built from TRBV12-3 or TRBV12-4 and TRBJ1-2; TRBD1 is a possible D gene (5 bases). The V end lost 1 base, the J end lost 4 bases, and 10 bases lay between the germline ends. This CDR3 is 14 amino acids long. Here the CDR3 reads CASSLGGTLYGYTF. CDR3 in DNA: TGTGCCAGCAGTTTAGGGGGGACTCTCTATGGCTACACCTTC.

This clonotype showed up just a few times. The chain carries TRBV2 and TRBJ2-4; 8 nucleotides align to TRBD2. The DNA matches TRBJ2-7 better at its end, which makes the J call doubtful. This CDR3 contains 17 residues. CDR1 is SNHLY and CDR2 is FYNNEI in the germline V gene. The CDR3 region is CASSSSRGRREDDEQYF. Written as DNA, the CDR3 is TGTGCCAGCAGTTCCAGTAGGGGGAGGCGGGAGGACGACGAGCAGTACTTC.

This chain joins TRBV4-1 and TRBJ2-1; the D gene is possibly TRBD1 (5 bases). The germline V and J ends were trimmed by 1 base and 4 bases, with 8 bases remaining between them. The germline CDR1 and CDR2 sequences are MGHRA and YSYEKL. The CDR3 consists of 14 residues. CDR3 sequence: CASSQADSYNEQFF. CDR3 nucleotide sequence: TGCGCCAGCAGCCAAGCTGACAGTTACAATGAGCAGTTCTTC.

Many counts were recorded for this clonotype. The junction shows a germline mismatch at one end, possibly a read error. V usage is TRBV12-3 or TRBV12-4 and J usage is TRBJ2-3; D unclear. The CDR3 consists of 13 residues. The DNA of the CDR3 is TGTGCCAGCAGCTTAGGGCTCGCTGATACGCAGTATTTT. Amino acids: CASSLGLADTQYF.

The chain combines TRBV10-3 with TRBJ2-2; TRBD2 matches at 7 bases. V dropped 2 bases and J dropped 0; count of bases not matched to a gene: 6. The germline V gene has CDR1 ENHRY and CDR2 SYGVKD. The CDR3 has 17 residues. CDR3 in DNA: TGTGCCATCAGTGAGGTGGCGGGAGTGGCGAACACCGGGGAGCTGTTTTTT. Amino acids: CAISEVAGVANTGELFF.

This chain uses TRBV5-1 with TRBJ2-2, with D perhaps matching TRBD1 (7 bases). The germline V gene encodes CDR1 SGHRS and CDR2 YFSETQ. The CDR3 runs 14 residues. Trimming shortened V by 4 bases and J by 6 bases, and 13 bases separated the two germline ends. The CDR3: CASSETGEAGELFF. CDR3 nucleotide sequence: TGCGCCAGCAGCGAAACAGGGGAGGCCGGGGAGCTGTTTTTT.

In this sample, this clonotype turned up a few times. This chain joins TRBV7-2 and TRBJ1-2; 7 bases map to TRBD1. The length of the CDR3 is 13 residues. V was pared by 5 bases and J by 6 bases, with 6 bases of the junction left unmatched. Looked up from germline, CDR1 is SGHTA and CDR2 is FQGNSA. Here the CDR3 reads CASSRRQGDGYTF. CDR3 nucleotides: TGTGCCAGCAGCCGTCGACAGGGCGATGGCTACACCTTC.

This clonotype was seen a few times. The V and J genes are TRBV7-2 and TRBJ2-3; the match to TRBD2 covers 10 bases. This CDR3 comprises 14 residues. Germline assignment: CDR1 SGHTA and CDR2 FQGNSA. The ends lost 3 bases at V and 6 bases at J; junction bases unmatched: 3. The CDR3 DNA sequence: TGTGCCAGCAGCTTTCTAGCGGGGGTGGATACGCAGTATTTT. Translated, it gives CASSFLAGVDTQYF. The full variable domain, in which reference TRBV7-2 and TRBJ2-3 provide the parts outside the CDR3, is GAGVSQSPSNKVTEKGKDVELRCDPISGHTALYWYRQSLGQGLEFLIYFQGNSAPDKSGLPSDRFSAERTGGSVSTLTIQRTQQEDSAVYLCASSFLAGVDTQYFGPGTRLTVL.

Only a few counts were recorded for this clonotype. The rearrangement links TRBV7-8 to TRBJ1-5, with 7 bases identical to TRBD1. CDR1 is SGHVS, CDR2 FQNEAQ, per germline. V trimming: 5 bases; J trimming: 0 bases; junction bases outside the gene matches: 10. This CDR3 is built from 17 residues. As DNA, the CDR3 is TGTGCCAGCAGCCCCTCCGGGACAGCGATTAGCAATCAGCCCCAGCATTTT. Protein sequence: CASSPSGTAISNQPQHF.

The J gene is TRBJ1-4, the V gene TRBV2; D is ambiguous. V lost 11 bases, J lost 7 bases, and 8 bases lay in between. This CDR3 is built from 10 residues. Germline values: CDR1 SNHLY, CDR2 FYNNEI. The DNA of the CDR3 is TGTGCCTGTAAGCGTGAAAAACTGTTTTTT. Translation: CACKREKLFF.